Sequencing of this TCR beta chain was carried out in a study of T cell responses to AZD1222 COVID-19 vaccine. Study results and limitations: The reported proportion of spike-specific TCRs targeting unmutated variant regions was nearly half.

With respect to this clone: The antigen is unknown.

Here immunoSEQ multiplex PCR was the method, and the copy in TCRdb shows in-frame clones only, minus some. Of over 130,000 clones in the sample, approximately 86% were seen once. The germline gives CDR1 MRHNA, CDR2 SNTAGT. This CDR3 comprises 16 residues. Trimming cost V 3 bases and J 8 bases, with 19 bases left between them. The chain is built from TRBV6-4 and TRBJ2-2, with D possibly TRBD2 on 7 matching bases. The TCR sequence derives from an adult in good health. Source: peripheral blood, taken on day 0 of AZD1222 vaccination. DNA for the CDR3: TGTGCCAGCAGTGAAGGGGGGCCGGGAGGCCCTGGGGAGCTGTTTTTT. This translates into CASSEGGPGGPGELFF.